Listed below are T cell receptor beta chains from one sample, sequenced in a study of tumor-infiltrating lymphocytes in primary liver carcinoma. Each CDR3 protein gets one entry after TCRdb re-called the multiplex PCR reads with MiXCR. The data contain approximately 320,000 distinct CDR3 sequences, 45% to 70% of them singletons. The sequencing input was peripheral blood. Receptors originate from a woman under 40 with primary liver carcinoma and hepatitis B virus infection. CDR3s include the opening cysteine and the closing phenylalanine or tryptophan. Fields, in order: D gene, J gene, V gene, CDR3 protein. D genes are given only for firm matches.

NA,TRBJ2-3,TRBV9,CASSVEVGFTDTQYF
NA,TRBJ1-1,TRBV12-3/TRBV12-4,CPSSLAFWGITFFRNTEAFF
NA,TRBJ1-1,TRBV11-3,CASSGTNWNTEAFF
TRBD2,TRBJ2-5,TRBV4-2,CASSQPYGLAGETQYF
NA,TRBJ2-2,TRBV11-1,CASSFARAGIGELFF
NA,TRBJ2-5,TRBV11-2,CTSSPPPGVGETQYF
NA,TRBJ2-1,TRBV7-9,CVSSLTHLVSSYNEQFF
TRBD2,TRBJ2-7,TRBV6-2/TRBV6-3,CASSYFAGTSGPYERYF
NA,TRBJ2-1,TRBV19,CASSLPGLVYNEQFF
TRBD1,TRBJ1-5,TRBV12-3/TRBV12-4,CASSLGVMSRGRHF
NA,TRBJ2-7,TRBV12-3/TRBV12-4,CASLLLGSYEQYF
NA,TRBJ1-1,TRBV4-1,CASSQPEQGNPEAFF
TRBD2,TRBJ2-7,TRBV7-9,CASSSSGTYEQYF
NA,TRBJ1-2,TRBV12-3/TRBV12-4,CASSLVAGNGYTF
NA,TRBJ1-2,TRBV4-1,CASSQARQRVNGYTF
TRBD2,TRBJ2-3,TRBV24-1,CATSATGTSDTQYF
NA,TRBJ2-7,TRBV10-2,CASRDYLGEQYF
TRBD2,TRBJ2-5,TRBV5-1,CASSLVAGGDPSQYF
NA,TRBJ2-7,TRBV4-2,CASSQALQGRNEQYF
NA,TRBJ1-1,TRBV28,CAIRRRPTNTEAFF
NA,TRBJ2-1,TRBV6-1,CASSEWTTPYNEQFF
NA,TRBJ1-1,TRBV11-2,CASSLCQVGAFF
NA,TRBJ2-2,TRBV4-1,CASSQEAAGEPFF
TRBD2,TRBJ2-5,TRBV6-1,CASSETLAGGGETQYF
NA,TRBJ2-7,TRBV6-5,CASSYKDSCSYEQYF
TRBD1,TRBJ2-7,TRBV5-6,CASSLNRGIAYEQYF
TRBD2,TRBJ2-1,TRBV5-1,CASKLAGDPYNEQLF
NA,TRBJ1-1,TRBV6-2/TRBV6-3,CASTDWTANTEAFF
NA,TRBJ2-3,TRBV12-3/TRBV12-4,CASSTLQVEQYF
TRBD1,TRBJ1-2,TRBV6-5,CASSPGQGQGYTF
TRBD2,TRBJ2-1,TRBV5-6,CASSLSVMGGSSYNEQFF
NA,TRBJ2-3,TRBV11-1,CASSLGRLHTDTQYF
NA,TRBJ2-7,TRBV10-3,CAIRGQDPYELYF